A selection of T cell receptor beta chains follows, all from one sample in a study of graft-versus-host responses after intestinal transplantation. The repertoire was sequenced with immunoSEQ multiplex PCR; TCRdb's copy has only in-frame clones and lacks some. The sample has more than 10,000 clones; 80% to 95% are singletons. The material was PBMCs, obtained about 34 months after intestinal transplantation. These TCRs come from a human patient who received an intestinal transplant, so some T cells may come from the graft donor. Each CDR3 is given with its conserved first and last residue. Each record gives: clone size, V gene, D gene, J gene, CDR3 DNA, CDR3 protein. A D gene is named only where the DNA matches it firmly. Clone size is stated in some rows and not others, as once, few, many or a class when expanded.

.,TRBV11-3,.,TRBJ2-7,TGTGCCAGCAGCTTTGGGACGGGACCCTACGAGCAGTACTTC,CASSFGTGPYEQYF
once,TRBV7-3,TRBD1,TRBJ2-1,TGTGCCAGCAGCTTAGGCAGGGGGTCCTACAATGAGCAGTTCTTC,CASSLGRGSYNEQFF
.,TRBV7-2,TRBD1,TRBJ1-2,TGTGCCAGCAGCAAACCGGGACAGGGGGCCTTGGTCTATGGCTACACCTTC,CASSKPGQGALVYGYTF
.,TRBV18,.,TRBJ1-5,TGTGCCAGCTCACCGGTTGAGAGGGCTGGACAGCCCCAGCATTTT,CASSPVERAGQPQHF
once,TRBV15,.,TRBJ2-2,TGTGCCACCAGCGAAGGGAGCGGGGAGCTGTTTTTT,CATSEGSGELFF
.,TRBV2,TRBD2,TRBJ2-2,TGTGCCAGCTACGGTGGGGGGGGCACCGGGGAGCTGTTTTTT,CASYGGGGTGELFF
.,TRBV11-2,TRBD1,TRBJ1-3,TGTGCCAGCAGCTTCTCCGGGACAGGGTCCTGGAGCACCATATATTTT,CASSFSGTGSWSTIYF
.,TRBV6-1,TRBD1,TRBJ1-5,TGTGCCAGCAGTGAACCACAGGGGGCGGGAAATCAGCCCCAGCATTTT,CASSEPQGAGNQPQHF
.,TRBV9,TRBD1,TRBJ2-5,TGTGCCAGCAGCGTATATCAGGGGGCGAACCAAGAGACCCAGTACTTC,CASSVYQGANQETQYF
.,TRBV11-1,.,TRBJ1-2,TGTGCCAGCAGCTCCGAGGACGGAGTACACTATGGCTACACCTTC,CASSSEDGVHYGYTF
once,TRBV18,.,TRBJ1-1,TGTGCCAGCTCTCTTAGAACAAGGACGGACATGAACACTGAAGCTTTCTTT,CASSLRTRTDMNTEAFF
few,TRBV18,.,TRBJ1-1,TGTGCCAGCTCACCACCGAGACCCAACACTGAAGCTTTCTTT,CASSPPRPNTEAFF
.,TRBV5-7,TRBD2,TRBJ2-7,TGTGCCAGCAGCCTAGACCCCGGGACTAGTTCCTACGAGCAGTACTTC,CASSLDPGTSSYEQYF
few,TRBV2,TRBD1,TRBJ1-6,TGTGCCAGCAGGGAAGACAGGGATTCACCCCTCCACTTT,CASREDRDSPLHF
.,TRBV6-4,TRBD2,TRBJ2-3,TGTGCCAGCAGTGACTCTAGCGGGGGGGCCACAGATACGCAGTATTTT,CASSDSSGGATDTQYF
.,TRBV14,.,TRBJ2-7,TGTGCCAGCAGCCGGCTAGGGCACGAGCAGTACTTC,CASSRLGHEQYF
.,TRBV6-5,TRBD2,TRBJ2-1,TGTGCCAGCAGTTACGCCGGGACTAGCGGGGGGGATGAGCAGTTCTTC,CASSYAGTSGGDEQFF
.,TRBV1,.,TRBJ2-5,TGCACCGGCAGCCTCCAATCGGGGACTAGCGGGGAACAAGAGACCCAGTACTTC,CTGSLQSGTSGEQETQYF
.,TRBV5-1,TRBD2,TRBJ2-2,TGCGCCAGCAGCTTATCGGGGGGGCCCAACACCGGGGAGCTGTTTTTT,CASSLSGGPNTGELFF
.,TRBV4-2,.,TRBJ1-1,TGTGCCAGCTCAGGCGGGCCGGCTTTCTTT,CASSGGPAFF
.,TRBV5-8,.,TRBJ2-3,TGTGCCAGCAGCCAAACGGGGGCGGATACGCAGTATTTT,CASSQTGADTQYF
.,TRBV10-3,.,TRBJ1-5,TGTGCCATCAGCCGGGACAACAATCAGCCCCAGCATTTT,CAISRDNNQPQHF
.,TRBV5-1,.,TRBJ1-2,TGCGCCAGCAGCCCGGACGGACCCTATGGCTACACCTTC,CASSPDGPYGYTF
.,TRBV6-4,TRBD1,TRBJ1-2,TGTGCCAGCAGCTCGGGACAGCGATCTGGCTACACCTTC,CASSSGQRSGYTF
.,TRBV5-4,TRBD1,TRBJ2-7,TGTGCCAGCAGCCCCGGACAGGTTACGAGCTCCTACGAGCAGTACTTC,CASSPGQVTSSYEQYF
.,TRBV4-1,TRBD1,TRBJ1-1,TGCGCCAGCAGCCAAGGCAGGGGGTACACTGAAGCTTTCTTT,CASSQGRGYTEAFF
.,TRBV10-3,TRBD1,TRBJ1-2,TGTGCCACCCACACGGGACAGATAGCTAACTATGGCTACACCTTC,CATHTGQIANYGYTF
once,TRBV7-9,TRBD1,TRBJ1-4,TGTGCCAGCAGTCGCACAGGGGTGGGCGAAAAACTGTTTTTT,CASSRTGVGEKLFF
few,TRBV27,TRBD2,TRBJ2-7,TGTGCCAGCCGGGGGGTGAGCTCCTACGAGCAGTACTTC,CASRGVSSYEQYF
once,TRBV21-1,.,TRBJ1-5,TGTGCCAGCAGCATAGAGGAAGGGGGCGAGAATCAGCCCCAGCATTTT,CASSIEEGGENQPQHF
once,TRBV9,.,TRBJ2-5,TGTGCCAGCAGTCCCGCTAGCAACTGGTTAGGAGAGACCCAGTACTTC,CASSPASNWLGETQYF
.,TRBV4-1,.,TRBJ2-1,TGCGCCAGCAGCCAAGAGAGCCTAGCTGGTGAGCAGTTCTTC,CASSQESLAGEQFF
.,TRBV7-6,.,TRBJ1-3,TGTGCCAGCAGCTTAGCGGAGGCTTTGGGAGGAAACACCATATATTTT,CASSLAEALGGNTIYF
.,TRBV9,TRBD2,TRBJ2-1,TGTGCCAGCAGCGCCTTCACTAGCGTCTCCTACAATGAGCAGTTCTTC,CASSAFTSVSYNEQFF
.,TRBV7-9,.,TRBJ1-1,TGTGCCAGCACCCCGTTATCAGGGGCGAACACTGAAGCTTTCTTT,CASTPLSGANTEAFF
.,TRBV6-5,TRBD1,TRBJ2-5,TGTGCCAGCAACCGGGACAGCGACCCTCCAGAGACCCAGTACTTC,CASNRDSDPPETQYF
.,TRBV27,.,TRBJ1-1,TGTGCCAGCAGTTTAGACAGGTCTCTCATGAACACTGAAGCTTTCTTT,CASSLDRSLMNTEAFF
.,TRBV18,.,TRBJ1-2,TGTGCCAGCTCACCAAACAGCGATGGCTACACCTTC,CASSPNSDGYTF
.,TRBV20-1,.,TRBJ2-7,TGCAGTGCTAGAGAACACTACGAGCAGTACTTC,CSAREHYEQYF
.,TRBV11-3,.,TRBJ2-7,TGTGCCAGCAGCTTAGGTCTACACAGCTCCTACGAGCAGTACTTC,CASSLGLHSSYEQYF
.,TRBV6-5,TRBD1,TRBJ1-1,TGTGCCAGCAGTTACCCGGGACAGTCCGCTTTCTTT,CASSYPGQSAFF
.,TRBV14,.,TRBJ1-2,TGTGCCAGCAGCCAAGGGGGACGGGCTAACTATGGCTACACCTTC,CASSQGGRANYGYTF
.,TRBV9,TRBD1,TRBJ2-3,TGTGCCAGCAGCACCACGGGACAGACAGATACGCAGTATTTT,CASSTTGQTDTQYF
.,TRBV5-1,.,TRBJ1-2,TGCGCCAGCAGCCCGCTACAGGGCTACTATGGCTACACCTTC,CASSPLQGYYGYTF
.,TRBV9,.,TRBJ1-1,TGTGCCAGCAGCGTAGAGGGGAGGGATTTCGCCAGCGCTTTCTTT,CASSVEGRDFASAFF
.,TRBV7-3,TRBD2,TRBJ2-7,TGTGCCAGCAGCCCCCCGGGGGGGGGCGCCTTGAAGCAGTACTTC,CASSPPGGGALKQYF
.,TRBV5-6,.,TRBJ1-2,TGTGCCAGCAGCCCCACAGGGTTGGGGGGCTACACCTTC,CASSPTGLGGYTF
.,TRBV11-2,TRBD1,TRBJ2-7,TGTGCCAGCAGCCGTACAGGGGGTCGGGAGCAGTACTTC,CASSRTGGREQYF
.,TRBV7-9,TRBD1,TRBJ1-3,TGTGCCAGCAGCCCGACAGGGGAAAGTGGAAACACCATATATTTT,CASSPTGESGNTIYF
.,TRBV10-3,TRBD2,TRBJ2-7,TGTGCCATCAGTGACCCTAACGTTGAGCGGGGGGCCTACGAGCAGTACTTC,CAISDPNVERGAYEQYF
.,TRBV6-6,.,TRBJ2-1,TGTGCCAGCAGTTTTATATGGGAGCAGTTCTTC,CASSFIWEQFF
.,TRBV19,.,TRBJ1-1,TGTGCCAGTAGTTCCGACAGGACTGAAGCTTTCTTT,CASSSDRTEAFF
.,TRBV2,.,TRBJ2-4,TGTGCCAGCAGTGGAGGGAAAAACATTCAGTACTTC,CASSGGKNIQYF
few,TRBV6-4,TRBD1,TRBJ2-3,TGTGCCAGCAGTGCCCGACAGGGGATGGGCACAGATACGCAGTATTTT,CASSARQGMGTDTQYF
.,TRBV19,.,TRBJ2-7,TGTGCCAGTAGTATTTACTCTGCCGGGGCCTACGAGCAGTACTTC,CASSIYSAGAYEQYF
.,TRBV7-9,.,TRBJ1-2,TGTGCCAGCAGCCGACAACCCGGAGGCTACACCTTC,CASSRQPGGYTF
.,TRBV9,TRBD1,TRBJ1-3,TGTGCCAGCAGCGTAGGGGACAGCCATCTCGGCACCATATATTTT,CASSVGDSHLGTIYF
.,TRBV13,.,TRBJ2-7,TGTGCCAGCAGCCACTCCTACGAGCAGTACTTC,CASSHSYEQYF
.,TRBV6-1,.,TRBJ2-7,TGTGCCAGCAGTGAACTACGCGAGCAGTACTTC,CASSELREQYF
.,TRBV7-9,.,TRBJ1-2,TGTGCCAGCAGCTTAGGGACAGTTTATGGCTACACCTTC,CASSLGTVYGYTF